A selection of T cell receptor beta chains follows, all from one sample in a study of blood T cell repertoires in COVID-19. Only in-frame clones appear in the TCRdb table, and some are missing; sequencing was by immunoSEQ multiplex PCR. Found here are some 230,000 clones, approximately 80% of them singletons; the top ten hold 6.5% to 9%. The sample comprised peripheral blood. The origin of the receptors is a woman aged 50 to 60 with acute or convalescent COVID-19. CDR3s include the opening cysteine and the closing phenylalanine or tryptophan. The D gene is left open where the match is weak. A clone size is listed for some rows: how often the clone was seen (once, few, many), or a class if it is expanded.

.	TRBV10-1	TRBJ2-2	once	CASRDSLYTGELFF	TGCGCCAGCAGGGACAGCCTTTACACCGGGGAGCTGTTTTTT
TRBD1	TRBV6-5	TRBJ1-1	few	CASRHRGVNTEAFF	TGTGCCAGCAGGCACAGGGGAGTGAACACTGAAGCTTTCTTT
.	TRBV2	TRBJ2-7	.	CASSEVLVPSSYEQYF	TGTGCCAGCAGTGAAGTGCTAGTACCCAGTTCCTACGAGCAGTACTTC
.	TRBV14	TRBJ2-3	.	CASSQSGRTDTQYF	TGTGCCAGCAGCCAATCTGGCAGGACAGATACGCAGTATTTT
TRBD1	TRBV28	TRBJ2-4	few	CASRGTGFNIQYF	TGTGCCAGCAGGGGGACAGGATTTAACATTCAGTACTTC
.	TRBV23-1	TRBJ1-5	.	CASAPGRGLSNQPQHF	TGCGCCAGCGCTCCGGGCAGGGGCCTAAGCAATCAGCCCCAGCATTTT
.	TRBV28	TRBJ1-5	once	CASNKLKIAPAF	TGTGCCAGCAACAAACTAAAGATAGCCCCAGCATTT
TRBD1	TRBV3-1/TRBV3-2	TRBJ1-5	.	CASSQHPYPPRQGLRGSNQPQHF	TGTGCCAGCAGCCAACATCCATACCCACCTCGACAGGGATTGAGGGGTAGCAATCAGCCCCAGCATTTT
.	TRBV3-1/TRBV3-2	TRBJ2-1	.	CASSQEIGRVPPYNEQFF	TGTGCCAGCAGCCAAGAAATAGGGCGGGTCCCACCTTACAATGAGCAGTTCTTC
.	TRBV11-2	TRBJ1-1	.	CASSFTGYMNTEAFF	TGTGCCAGCAGCTTCACGGGATACATGAACACTGAAGCTTTCTTT
TRBD2	TRBV19	TRBJ2-7	.	CASSKTSDLRYEQYF	TGTGCCAGTAGTAAGACTAGCGACCTCCGGTACGAGCAGTACTTC
TRBD2	TRBV30	TRBJ2-5	.	CAWGRPRGSTETQYF	TGTGCCTGGGGCCGCCCCCGCGGGAGTACCGAGACCCAGTACTTC
TRBD2	TRBV19	TRBJ2-3	.	CASSWASGSSDTQYF	TGTGCCAGTAGCTGGGCTAGCGGGAGTTCAGATACGCAGTATTTT
TRBD2	TRBV2	TRBJ2-1	.	CASRVAGGPYNEQFF	TGTGCCAGCAGGGTAGCGGGAGGGCCCTACAATGAGCAGTTCTTC
TRBD2	TRBV27	TRBJ2-1	.	CASRSSGGHNEQFF	TGTGCCAGCAGGTCCAGCGGGGGGCACAATGAGCAGTTCTTC
TRBD1	TRBV3-1/TRBV3-2	TRBJ1-1	.	CASSQGAGTVKTEAFF	TGTGCCAGCAGCCAAGGGGCCGGGACAGTGAAGACTGAAGCTTTCTTT
.	TRBV28	TRBJ1-6	.	CASSFPSPGSPLHF	TGTGCCAGCAGTTTCCCCTCCCCCGGGTCACCCCTCCACTTT
TRBD1	TRBV14	TRBJ1-4	.	CASSQNRGNNEKLFF	TGTGCCAGCAGCCAAAACAGGGGGAATAATGAAAAACTGTTTTTT
.	TRBV6-6	TRBJ1-1	.	CASSPTSPGNTEAFF	TGTGCCAGCAGTCCTACCAGTCCAGGGAACACTGAAGCTTTCTTT
.	TRBV11-2	TRBJ1-6	.	CASSLSGRANSPLHF	TGTGCCAGCAGCTTATCCGGCAGGGCAAATTCACCCCTCCACTTT
.	TRBV11-2	TRBJ2-7	.	CASSLDRGFRRVNYEQYF	TGTGCCAGCAGCTTAGATCGGGGGTTCCGAAGAGTAAACTACGAGCAGTACTTC
.	TRBV28	TRBJ1-6	.	CASSFGGFGNSPLHF	TGTGCCAGCAGTTTTGGGGGGTTTGGTAATTCACCCCTCCACTTT
.	TRBV21-1	TRBJ2-6	few	CASGRPSLTLGGSGANVLTF	TGTGCCAGCGGTCGCCCCTCTCTAACGCTCGGGGGCTCTGGGGCCAACGTCCTGACTTTC
TRBD1	TRBV3-1/TRBV3-2	TRBJ2-2	.	CASSSRTGGTGELFF	TGTGCCAGCAGCTCACGGACAGGGGGCACCGGGGAGCTGTTTTTT
.	TRBV7-9	TRBJ1-2	.	CASSLGAAYGYTF	TGTGCCAGCAGCTTAGGGGCTGCCTATGGCTACACCTTC
.	TRBV6-2/TRBV6-3	TRBJ1-1	.	CASSFQKNTEAFF	TGTGCCAGCAGTTTTCAAAAGAACACTGAAGCTTTCTTT
TRBD2	TRBV30	TRBJ2-1	once	CAWSGLVDNEQFF	TGTGCCTGGAGCGGACTAGTGGACAATGAGCAGTTCTTC
TRBD2	TRBV10-3	TRBJ2-1	.	CAISERQLAGVSNNEQFF	TGTGCCATCAGTGAGCGCCAACTAGCGGGGGTGTCAAACAATGAGCAGTTCTTC
.	TRBV7-9	TRBJ1-4	once	CASSLSSYPNEKLFF	TGTGCCAGCAGCTTATCGAGCTACCCTAATGAAAAACTGTTTTTT
.	TRBV30	TRBJ2-7	.	CAWSNRYEQYF	TGTGCCTGGAGTAACAGGTACGAGCAGTACTTC
.	TRBV28	TRBJ1-5	.	CASSTTGPPWSNQPQHF	TGTGCCAGCAGTACTACAGGGCCGCCATGGAGCAATCAGCCCCAGCATTTT
TRBD2	TRBV7-9	TRBJ2-7	.	CASSRSGTTPYEQYF	TGTGCCAGCAGCCGATCTGGGACTACTCCCTACGAGCAGTACTTC
.	TRBV19	TRBJ1-2	.	CASTTSGAGAANYGYTF	TGTGCCAGTACCACTAGCGGGGCGGGGGCCGCGAACTATGGCTACACCTTC
.	TRBV7-2	TRBJ2-7	.	CASTLSGGRYEQYF	TGTGCCAGCACCCTGAGCGGCGGACGATACGAGCAGTACTTC
TRBD2	TRBV5-1	TRBJ2-7	.	CASSLAASGAYEQYF	TGCGCCAGCAGCTTGGCGGCTAGCGGAGCCTACGAGCAGTACTTC
.	TRBV7-8	TRBJ1-2	.	CASSLVGGEANYGYTF	TGTGCCAGCAGCTTAGTTGGGGGCGAGGCTAACTATGGCTACACCTTC
TRBD2	TRBV9	TRBJ2-1	.	CASSPTSGGGDEQFF	TGTGCCAGCAGCCCCACTAGCGGGGGTGGGGATGAGCAGTTCTTC
TRBD1	TRBV7-2	TRBJ1-5	.	CASSLDRDARGNQPQHF	TGTGCCAGCAGCCTGGACAGGGACGCGCGAGGCAATCAGCCCCAGCATTTT
.	TRBV19	TRBJ1-2	.	CASSLSRNYGYTF	TGTGCCAGTAGTCTGTCTCGGAACTATGGCTACACCTTC